Below, 4 T cell receptor beta chains from the same sample are listed, as sequenced in a study of blood T cell repertoires in COVID-19. The protocol was immunoSEQ multiplex PCR, while the TCRdb copy is restricted to in-frame clones and leaves out a portion. The table lists fewer than 250,000 clones, roughly four fifths of them singletons, with approximately 5.1% in the top ten. Sample: peripheral blood. The receptors come from a woman between 65 and 79 years old with active or convalescent COVID-19.

The genes are TRBV5-6 and TRBJ1-1, with 9 bases that match TRBD1. The germline V gene has CDR1 SGHDT and CDR2 YYEEEE. The CDR3 is made up of 15 amino acids. V shed 4 bases, J shed 0 bases, and the junction held 4 bases outside the gene matches. The chain's CDR3 is CASSPGDRVNTEAFF. DNA for the CDR3: TGTGCCAGCAGCCCCGGGGACAGGGTGAACACTGAAGCTTTCTTT.

The rearrangement links TRBV9 to TRBJ2-7; 8 bases align to TRBD2. With 1 base clipped from V and 4 bases from J, the junction kept 7 bases outside the gene matches. The germline CDR1 and CDR2 sequences are SGDLS and YYNGEE. CDR3 length: 15 residues. CDR3 loop: CASSVNPGGQYEQYF. As DNA, the CDR3 is TGTGCCAGCAGCGTAAATCCGGGAGGGCAGTACGAGCAGTACTTC.

The chain's CDR3 is CSAETSGGTGELFF. In DNA, the CDR3 is TGCAGCGCTGAGACTAGCGGGGGGACCGGGGAGCTGTTTTTT. This chain joins TRBV29-1 and TRBJ2-2, with TRBD2 identical over 13 bases. The germline V gene has CDR1 SQVTM and CDR2 ANQGSEA. After removal of 7 bases from V and 5 bases from J, the junction contained 4 bases not matched to a gene. The length of the CDR3 is 14 residues.

In this sample, this clone turned up once. The chain links TRBV7-9 to TRBJ1-4, with a possible D match to TRBD1 (6 bases). CDR1 is SEHNR, CDR2 FQNEAQ, per germline (reference sequence). This CDR3 has 11 amino acids. Trimming removed 11 bases at V and 7 bases at J, with 11 bases between. This CDR3 is CAVRTAEKLFF. CDR3 DNA: TGTGCCGTAAGGACAGCTGAAAAACTGTTTTTT.